What follows are 14 T cell receptor beta chains derived from one specimen sequenced in a study of monozygotic twins with inflammatory bowel disease. For each CDR3 protein, TCRdb gives one entry from its re-call of the 5' RACE reads, without DNA. The record lists about 330,000 distinct CDR3 sequences, of which the ten most abundant hold 2% to 2.5%. Sequencing input: blood. These receptor sequences come from a human donor with ulcerative colitis or Crohn's disease, or a healthy co-twin of an affected twin (not recorded which).

The V call is TRBV7-6, the J call TRBJ2-1; without DNA, the TCRdb call of TRBD1 cannot be checked. This CDR3 has 14 residues. CDR1 SGHVS and CDR2 FNYEAQ come from the germline V gene. This CDR3 is CASSLFGGLNEQFF.

The CDR3 protein is CASSVGLDNNEQFF. The rearrangement uses TRBV5-1 and TRBJ2-1; TCRdb picks TRBD2, but there is no DNA to check that call. In germline, CDR1 is SGHRS, CDR2 YFSETQ. The CDR3 is 14 amino acids.

The J gene is TRBJ2-1, the V gene TRBV11-2; TCRdb gives TRBD1 as the D gene, but with no DNA this cannot be confirmed. The CDR3 totals 17 residues. Germline assignment: CDR1 SGHAT and CDR2 FQNNGV. The CDR3 protein is CASRGYRDTRNSDEQFF.

The V gene is TRBV4-3, the J gene TRBJ2-7; the TCRdb call, TRBD1, lacks DNA for checking. The germline gives CDR1 LGHNA, CDR2 YSLEER. The CDR3 has 18 amino acids. The CDR3 sequence: CASSQGVSGTGPSYEQYF.

The chain combines TRBV11-2 with TRBJ1-6; TCRdb picks TRBD1, but there is no DNA to check that call. The CDR3 length is 15 residues. Germline-derived CDR1 and CDR2 are SGHAT and FQNNGV. The CDR3 reads CASSLGDRANSPLHF.

The chain is built from TRBV24-1 and TRBJ2-1; TCRdb's D call of TRBD1 is untestable without DNA. The CDR3 runs to 15 residues. Germline assignment: CDR1 KGHDR and CDR2 SFDVKD. Here the CDR3 reads CATSDPSGGVNEQFF.

The CDR3 spells CASSLAPGQGYEQYF. The J gene is TRBJ2-7, the V gene TRBV7-8; TCRdb designates TRBD1, a call that cannot be tested without DNA. The V gene's germline CDR1 is SGHVS and CDR2 FQNEAQ. This CDR3 is 15 amino acids long. Full variable domain (rest looked up from reference TRBV7-8 and TRBJ2-7): GAGVSQSPRYKVAKRGQDVALRCDPISGHVSLFWYQQALGQGPEFLTYFQNEAQLDKSGLPSDRFFAERPEGSVSTLKIQRTQQEDSAVYLCASSLAPGQGYEQYFGPGTRLTVT.

The rearrangement joins TRBV5-1 to TRBJ2-7; the TRBD2 assignment by TCRdb is unverifiable without DNA. This CDR3 comprises 15 residues. CDR1 is SGHRS, CDR2 YFSETQ, per germline. The CDR3 is CASSLAGGTSYEQYF.

The rearrangement joins TRBV30 to TRBJ2-5; TCRdb's assignment of TRBD1 cannot be checked, as there is no DNA. Germline-derived CDR1 and CDR2 are GTSNPN and SVGIG (reference sequence). CDR3 length equals 15 residues. The CDR3 sequence: CAWSTTFGGEGTQYF.

The chain employs TRBV19 and TRBJ1-5; TCRdb picks TRBD1, but there is no DNA to check that call. The CDR3 totals 17 residues. The V gene's germline CDR1 is LNHDA and CDR2 SQIVND (reference sequence). The CDR3 sequence is CASSRSGQRYSNQPQHF.

The rearrangement uses TRBV7-2 and TRBJ1-6; absent DNA, TCRdb's TRBD1 call cannot be checked. Per the germline V gene, CDR1 is SGHTA and CDR2 is FQGNSA. The CDR3 is 15 residues long. The CDR3 spells CASSLVTRTNSPLHF.

The CDR3 is CASSLEVGYAGYTF. This chain joins TRBV7-2 and TRBJ1-2. The germline CDR1 and CDR2 sequences are SGHTA and FQGNSA. The CDR3 totals 14 residues.

This chain connects TRBV12-3 or TRBV12-4 to TRBJ1-4. The CDR3 is 12 residues long. This CDR3 is CASSLLGEKLFF.

The chain recombines TRBV11-2 with TRBJ1-3. The CDR3 sequence is 15 residues long. Germline CDR1 is SGHAT and CDR2 is FQNNGV. CDR3 region: CASSFRADSGNTIYF.